The entry below describes one T cell receptor beta chain. Antigen: not known. PCR used 60 Vbeta primers and 13 Jbeta primers. TCRdb's table, derived via immunoSEQ multiplex PCR, lists solely in-frame clones and lacks some. Across 110,000 to 150,000 clones, the top ten clones capture about 0.96% of the sample. This sample was included in a study of cytomegalovirus exposure and HLA in healthy donors. CDR1 and CDR2 (germline): SEHNR, FQNEAQ (reference sequence). Trimming left V 0 bases short and J 11 bases short, with 16 bases between. There are 14 residues in the CDR3. Study-level findings and limits: In a later analysis, a missense DCLRE1C variant was linked to TCR beta V- and J-gene trimming.

The chain carries TRBV7-9 and TRBJ1-1, with no clear D. The sequence was obtained from a male donor in good health and CMV-seronegative. Source material: PBMCs. The CDR3 DNA reads as TGTGCCAGCAGCTTAGCGGAGTTCTCCTCGGAGGCTTTCTTT. This encodes CASSLAEFSSEAFF.